One sample yielded the 8 T cell receptor beta chains listed below, sequenced in a study of beta chain features in type 1 diabetes. Whole-study findings and limits: Type 1 diabetes patients had TCRB CDR3s that were shorter (moderately but significantly so) in all four CD4+ subsets.

No cognate antigen is known for these TCRs. Reverse transcription of all isolated RNA meant that expressed TCRB transcripts were sequenced. Clones were read by immunoSEQ multiplex PCR, and TCRdb kept only the in-frame ones, dropping some. Found here are a few hundred thousand clones, roughly 16% of them singletons; the top ten hold about 0.08%. Sequencing was carried out using naive CD4+ T cells from blood. The receptors were gathered from a man younger than 40 with type 1 diabetes.

The chain recombines TRBV25-1 with TRBJ2-7; D unclear. Germline V gene data show CDR1 as MGHDK and CDR2 as SYGVNS. Trimming took off 4 bases at V and 2 bases at J, with 12 bases between the two ends. The CDR3 totals 14 residues. The CDR3, as DNA: TGTGCCAGCAGTGGCCCGAGACAACCCTACGAGCAGTACTTC. This codes for CASSGPRQPYEQYF.

The V and J genes are TRBV5-1 and TRBJ2-3, with D hard to call. CDR3 length: 15 amino acids. The V end was cut by 1 base, the J end by 2 bases, with 11 bases between. From germline, CDR1 is SGHRS and CDR2 YFSETQ. The CDR3 nucleotides are TGCGCCAGCAGCTTGAGGAGTCCCTCCACAGATACGCAGTATTTT. It codes for CASSLRSPSTDTQYF. The variable domain in full, completed from reference TRBV5-1 and TRBJ2-3, reads KAGVTQTPRYLIKTRGQQVTLSCSPISGHRSVSWYQQTPGQGLQFLFEYFSETQRNKGNFPGRFSGRQFSNSRSEMNVSTLELGDSALYLCASSLRSPSTDTQYFGPGTRLTVL.

The gene calls are TRBV29-1 and TRBJ2-5; weak D call: TRBD1 (5 bases). Per germline, CDR1 SQVTM and CDR2 ANQGSEA. V was cut by 4 bases and J by 5 bases, with 11 bases left in between. The CDR3 loop spans 12 amino acids. The CDR3 nucleotides read TGCAGCGTTGGGTCAGGGCGGGAGACCCAGTACTTC. It encodes CSVGSGRETQYF.

This clone was counted only a few times. The genes are TRBV4-1 and TRBJ2-3; 10 positions match TRBD2. The trim removed 5 bases at V and 4 bases at J, leaving 6 bases unmatched. Germline lookup yields CDR1 MGHRA and CDR2 YSYEKL. The length of the CDR3 is 15 residues. CDR3 amino acids: CASSSTAGGPDTQYF. The CDR3 region has the DNA TGCGCCAGCAGCTCAACAGCGGGAGGGCCAGATACGCAGTATTTT.

The chain links TRBV30 to TRBJ2-7, with a weak D call TRBD1 (5 bases). Between the trimmed V and J ends, which lost 5 bases and 0 bases, there was a span of 11 bases. CDR1 and CDR2 from the germline V gene are GTSNPN and SVGIG (reference sequence). This CDR3 has 13 residues. CDR3 sequence: CAWQETGSYEQYF. The DNA for the CDR3 is TGTGCCTGGCAAGAAACAGGCTCCTACGAGCAGTACTTC.

This chain uses TRBV11-3 with TRBJ2-1; D gene unclear. The germline V gene has CDR1 SGHNT and CDR2 YENEEA. This CDR3 is 15 amino acids long. V lost 1 base and J lost 5, with 12 bases in between. The CDR3 DNA is TGTGCCAGCAGCTTAGGGGATTCGCGGAACAATGAGCAGTTCTTC. As protein: CASSLGDSRNNEQFF.

The genes are TRBV10-3 and TRBJ2-3, with TRBD2 matching over 13 bases. Trimming at V came to 7 bases and at J to 4 bases, leaving 5 bases not matched to a gene. Germline V gene sequence: CDR1 ENHRY, CDR2 SYGVKD. The CDR3 spans 15 residues. CDR3 amino acids: CAITTGLAGPDTQYF. CDR3 bases: TGTGCCATCACCACGGGACTAGCGGGACCAGATACGCAGTATTTT.

V gene TRBV15 combines with J gene TRBJ2-6; tentatively, D is TRBD1 or TRBD2 (5 bases each). Germline values: CDR1 LNHNV, CDR2 YYDKDF (reference sequence). This CDR3 comprises 17 residues. V lost 3 bases, J lost 0 bases, and 12 bases lay in between. In DNA form, the CDR3 reads TGTGCCACCAGCAGGACGGTAGGGACCTCTGGGGCCAACGTCCTGACTTTC. Residues: CATSRTVGTSGANVLTF.